This T cell receptor (beta chain) was sequenced during a study of lymphopenia after photon versus proton radiotherapy. This table comes from immunoSEQ multiplex PCR, and its TCRdb copy is limited to in-frame clones, with some not included. The profile shows about 65,000 clones, 87% of them singletons. The study, taken as a whole, reports: Only patients who died were analyzed for survival; proton advantage is unproven. After lymphocyte nadir, photon-treated repertoires showed oligoclonal expansion, especially CD8+ Temra.

Note on this clone: Its cognate antigen is unknown.

The sequenced sample was peripheral blood, obtained from a patient treated with proton-based radiotherapy. The TCR originated in a man older than 75 with esophageal cancer.

The CDR3 nucleotides read TGCGCCAGCAGCCAACAGACAGGGAACCACGAGCAGTACTTC. This codes for CASSQQTGNHEQYF. This rearrangement joins TRBV5-1 to TRBJ2-7; 7 bases are shared with TRBD1. The length of the CDR3 is 14 residues. V shed 4 bases, J shed 5 bases, and the junction held 9 bases outside the gene matches. Germline loops: CDR1 SGHRS, CDR2 YFSETQ.